The clone carrying this T cell receptor (beta chain) was observed many times. No antigen is known for it. The authors ran a second PCR of roughly 7 to 11 cycles using a sample-barcoded 5' primer and a J-beta primer mix. TCRdb analysed the 5' RACE reads with MiXCR anew, one entry per CDR3 protein. This table holds fewer than 2,000,000 distinct CDR3 sequences, about two fifths found once. These data are taken from a study of blood T cells in healthy people across ages. J lost 2 bases, V lost 7 bases, and 8 bases had no gene match. This CDR3 spans 14 amino acids. Germline assignment: CDR1 DFQATT and CDR2 SNEGSKA (reference sequence). Study-level findings and limits: Naive CD4+ cell counts and diversity both ran higher in long-lived than in aged donors.

The sequenced sample consisted of blood. The TCR sequence derives from a human donor in good health. V is TRBV20-1 and J is TRBJ2-3, with 8 bases lining up with TRBD2. The CDR3 reads CSGLAGGFTDTQYF. CDR3 DNA: TGCAGTGGTTTGGCGGGGGGATTCACAGATACGCAGTATTTT.